This paragraph reports one T cell receptor (beta chain). Its antigen is unknown. These data belong to a study of post-analysis software for immune sequencing data. Prepared TCR beta cDNA libraries contained unique molecular identifiers. TCRdb independently ran MiXCR on the PCR reads; one entry per CDR3 protein. This table has fewer than 900,000 distinct CDR3 sequences, about 43% appearing once. The CDR3 contains 16 residues. J was trimmed by 4 bases and V by 2 bases; bases with no gene match: 4. Germline values: CDR1 MNHEY, CDR2 SVGAGI. Overall study results and limits: Roughly 5 TRBV segments occurring more often in patients than controls included TRBV5-6, TRBV5-1 and TRBV20-1.

Sequencing was done on a sample of blood. The TCR comes from a girl aged 5-17 years with multiple sclerosis. V gene TRBV6-5 combines with J gene TRBJ2-1; TRBD2 agrees at 11 bases. The CDR3 DNA is TGTGCCAGCAGTTACGGGACTAGCGGAGTTTACAATGAGCAGTTCTTC. It specifies CASSYGTSGVYNEQFF.